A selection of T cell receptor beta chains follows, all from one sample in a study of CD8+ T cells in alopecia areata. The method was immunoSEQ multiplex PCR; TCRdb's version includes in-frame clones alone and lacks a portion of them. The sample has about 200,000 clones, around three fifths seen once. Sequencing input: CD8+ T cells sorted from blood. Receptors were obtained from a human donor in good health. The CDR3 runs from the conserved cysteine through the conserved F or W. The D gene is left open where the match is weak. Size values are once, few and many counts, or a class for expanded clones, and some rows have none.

DNA: TGTGCCAGTAGTATGAGTTCGGGAGTCGCTTACGAGCAGTACTTC; CDR3: CASSMSSGVAYEQYF; D: -; V: TRBV19; size: few; J: TRBJ2-7; length: 15
DNA: TGTGCCACCAGCAGAGAAGGGTCCTCCTACGAGCAGTACTTC; CDR3: CATSREGSSYEQYF; D: -; V: TRBV15; size: -; J: TRBJ2-7; length: 14
DNA: TGCAGCGTTGTGGTGAACACTGAAGCTTTCTTT; CDR3: CSVVVNTEAFF; D: -; V: TRBV29-1; size: few; J: TRBJ1-1; length: 11
DNA: TGCGCCAGCAGCCCGACACCGGGACAGGGATCCTACGAGCAGTACTTC; CDR3: CASSPTPGQGSYEQYF; D: TRBD1; V: TRBV5-1; size: -; J: TRBJ2-7; length: 16
DNA: TGCGCCAGCAGCTTGGAACAGGGGAACTCACCCCTCCACTTT; CDR3: CASSLEQGNSPLHF; D: TRBD1; V: TRBV5-1; size: -; J: TRBJ1-6; length: 14
DNA: TGTGCCAGCAGTTACGGGGCGGGGGGCAATCAGCCCCAGCATTTT; CDR3: CASSYGAGGNQPQHF; D: -; V: TRBV6-5; size: few; J: TRBJ1-5; length: 15
DNA: TGTGCCAGCAGCTTAGGGACCAGGCGCGAGCAGTACTTC; CDR3: CASSLGTRREQYF; D: -; V: TRBV13; size: -; J: TRBJ2-7; length: 13
DNA: TGTGCCAGCAGCTTAGGAGGGGCGAATCAGCCCCAGCATTTT; CDR3: CASSLGGANQPQHF; D: -; V: TRBV7-9; size: -; J: TRBJ1-5; length: 14
DNA: TGCGCCAGCAGCCAAGGGATTGAGCCTAGCGGGGGACGGTCCAATGAGCAGTTCTTC; CDR3: CASSQGIEPSGGRSNEQFF; D: TRBD2; V: TRBV4-1; size: few; J: TRBJ2-1; length: 19
DNA: TGTGCCAGCAGTGCAGGGATGGCTGAAGCTTTCTTT; CDR3: CASSAGMAEAFF; D: -; V: TRBV25-1; size: few; J: TRBJ1-1; length: 12
DNA: TGTGCCAGCGGCGACGGGACCTATATCTATGGCTACACCTTC; CDR3: CASGDGTYIYGYTF; D: -; V: TRBV11-2; size: few; J: TRBJ1-2; length: 14
DNA: TGCAGCGTTGAAGACCCCGGGACAGCATACACAGATACGCAGTATTTT; CDR3: CSVEDPGTAYTDTQYF; D: TRBD1; V: TRBV29-1; size: -; J: TRBJ2-3; length: 16
DNA: TGCGCCAGCAGCCTAAGGGACCTCGGTGAAAAACTGTTTTTT; CDR3: CASSLRDLGEKLFF; D: -; V: TRBV5-1; size: -; J: TRBJ1-4; length: 14
DNA: TGCAGCGTTGAAGTAGTGCAGGGGGGCTACACCTTC; CDR3: CSVEVVQGGYTF; D: -; V: TRBV29-1; size: -; J: TRBJ1-2; length: 12
DNA: TGTGCCAGCAGCGTAGCGAGGGCCCCTAACTATGGCTACACCTTC; CDR3: CASSVARAPNYGYTF; D: -; V: TRBV9; size: once; J: TRBJ1-2; length: 15
DNA: TGTGCCAGCAGCAGACACCTCAATGAGCAGTTCTTC; CDR3: CASSRHLNEQFF; D: -; V: TRBV27; size: -; J: TRBJ2-1; length: 12
DNA: TGTGCCAGCAGCCTCACAGGGGAGTACGAGCAGTACTTC; CDR3: CASSLTGEYEQYF; D: TRBD1; V: TRBV7-6; size: many; J: TRBJ2-7; length: 13
DNA: TGTGCCAGCAGTTACGGGGCTGGCAATGGCTACACCTTC; CDR3: CASSYGAGNGYTF; D: -; V: TRBV6-5; size: -; J: TRBJ1-2; length: 13
DNA: TGTGCCAGCAGTGACCCAAGCGGGGGGTCCTACGAGCAGTACTTC; CDR3: CASSDPSGGSYEQYF; D: TRBD2; V: TRBV25-1; size: -; J: TRBJ2-7; length: 15
DNA: TGTGCCAGCAGGGTCCAGGGGGCAGGAACTGAAGCTTTCTTT; CDR3: CASRVQGAGTEAFF; D: TRBD1; V: TRBV27; size: -; J: TRBJ1-1; length: 14
DNA: TGTGCCAGCAAGTTGGACAGGGGGGAAGAAAAACTGTTTTTT; CDR3: CASKLDRGEEKLFF; D: TRBD1; V: TRBV5-5; size: -; J: TRBJ1-4; length: 14
DNA: TGTGCCAGCAGCCAAGATAGAGCTAGCGGAGCCAAAAACATTCAGTACTTC; CDR3: CASSQDRASGAKNIQYF; D: TRBD2; V: TRBV4-2; size: -; J: TRBJ2-4; length: 17